This TCR beta chain was found in a study of human T cells and chemical hapten exposure. Study-wide findings and caveats: TCRs above 1 in 1000 frequency did not change with DPC sensitization.

TCRdb ran MiXCR on the RACE reads and lists one entry per CDR3 protein. The sample shows around 260,000 distinct CDR3 sequences, about 9% of them seen only once. This clonotype was recorded at least ten times. Its antigen is currently unknown. Time point specified: pre-sensitization, week 0. Indicated treatment: therapeutic diphenylcyclopropenone sensitization with weekly scalp DPC. Participating donors were patients with alopecia, aged 18 to 70 years, considered appropriate candidates for DPC. Extraction yielded total RNA from whole blood (unfractionated). The CDR3 loop spans 17 amino acids. Germline CDR1 reads SGDLS; CDR2 reads YYNGEE. V shed 0 bases and J shed 0 bases, with 13 bases lying between them.

The sequence was collected from a middle-aged woman with alopecia areata. Some clones in this sample may be carry-over from other donors' samples. Sequences were derived from whole blood, sampled in connection with sensitization to the hapten diphenylcyclopropenone (DPC). The gene calls are TRBV9 and TRBJ2-1, with D perhaps matching TRBD1 or TRBD2 (5 bases each). The CDR3 spells CASSVGGGSNSYNEQFF. Written as DNA, the CDR3 is TGTGCCAGCAGCGTAGGTGGGGGATCCAACTCCTACAATGAGCAGTTCTTC.